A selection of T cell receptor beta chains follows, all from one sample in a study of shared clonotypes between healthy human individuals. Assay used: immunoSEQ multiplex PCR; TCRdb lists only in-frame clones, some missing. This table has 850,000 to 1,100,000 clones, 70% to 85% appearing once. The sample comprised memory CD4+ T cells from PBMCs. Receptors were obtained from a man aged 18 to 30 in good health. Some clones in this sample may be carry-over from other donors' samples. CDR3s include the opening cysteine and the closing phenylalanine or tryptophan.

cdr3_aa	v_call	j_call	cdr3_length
CSSYLGTQYF	TRBV20-1	TRBJ2-5	10
CAIRFHEQYF	TRBV11-3	TRBJ2-7	10
CASSATSGNAETQYF	TRBV6-1	TRBJ2-5	15
CASSREGGLGDEQYF	TRBV19	TRBJ2-7	15
CASSLVTEEAFF	TRBV7-9	TRBJ1-1	12
CASSQWTQETQYF	TRBV5-4	TRBJ2-5	13
CASRRAGTYGTEAFF	TRBV7-2	TRBJ1-1	15
CASSVPDRNWAFF	TRBV6-1	TRBJ1-1	13
CASSLSGVDTQYF	TRBV28	TRBJ2-3	13
CASSAGPPGRNEQFF	TRBV7-3	TRBJ2-1	15
CASSFTVGGLTDTQYF	TRBV6-5	TRBJ2-3	16
CASIGQGASGELFF	TRBV28	TRBJ2-2	14
CATSRDTGVGELFF	TRBV15	TRBJ2-2	14
CASSYLTNQGDTQYF	TRBV6-6	TRBJ2-3	15
CASSKSYGGADTQYF	TRBV6-1	TRBJ2-3	15
CASSPQSSGSDEQYF	TRBV28	TRBJ2-7	15
CASSVGQGFRQPQHF	TRBV2	TRBJ1-5	15
CASSLGEGMGPQHF	TRBV5-1	TRBJ1-5	14
CASSLGGGNQPQHF	TRBV5-1	TRBJ1-5	14
CASSSGGWAQPQHF	TRBV7-9	TRBJ1-5	14
CASRIGGARHEQYF	TRBV28	TRBJ2-7	14
CASSQALQETQYF	TRBV4-3	TRBJ2-5	13
CASSLGGTSAFF	TRBV11-2	TRBJ1-1	12